This T cell receptor (beta chain) was documented in a study of blood T cell repertoires in COVID-19. In the study overall: Samples taken during acute and convalescent COVID-19 were collected in the United States, Italy and Spain. T cells, B-cell-depleted T cells, or PBMCs supplied cDNA or gDNA.

V lost 1 base to trimming and J lost 10 bases, with 11 bases between them. Germline V gene sequence: CDR1 SEHNR, CDR2 FQNEAQ (reference sequence). This CDR3 has 12 amino acids. Cohorts were based on clinical histories the participants reported. In the original workflow: Reference gene primer amplification yielded estimated nucleated cell counts. TCRdb keeps only in-frame clones here, not all; method: immunoSEQ multiplex PCR. Clonal size and the V and J genes are those of that table, whereas D and trimming came from the DNA. The repertoire holds approximately 220,000 clones, with 75% to 90% as singletons.

The clonotype comes from a woman younger than 30 in a cohort exposed to, infected with or recovered from COVID-19 (not recorded which). V gene TRBV7-9 combines with J gene TRBJ2-7; D not resolved. Sequencing used PBMCs or T cells enriched from blood (not recorded which). The CDR3 region is CASSLEPRGQYF. Here the CDR3 DNA reads TGTGCCAGCAGCTTAGAACCCCGAGGACAGTACTTC.